The sequence of this TCR beta chain was determined in a study of blood T cell repertoires in COVID-19. Study-wide context: Material from acute and convalescent COVID-19 was sourced from the United States, Italy and Spain. T cells, B-cell-depleted T cells, or PBMCs supplied cDNA or gDNA.

CDR1 and CDR2 from the germline V gene are SEHNR and FQNEAQ (reference sequence). The CDR3 spans 12 residues. V lost 4 bases to trimming and J lost 1 base, with 4 bases between them. Study processing details: Reference gene primer amplification gave nucleated cell count estimates. Data came from immunoSEQ multiplex PCR; TCRdb stores just in-frame clones and leaves some out. V, J and clone size derive from that table, while D and trimming were established from the DNA sequence. Of approximately 160,000 clones detected, approximately 87% appear once; the ten largest clones hold 3.5% to 4%. This TCR was sampled from a woman in her seventies with acute or convalescent COVID-19. The sequenced sample was peripheral blood. The V gene is TRBV7-9, the J gene TRBJ1-2, with no clear D. CDR3: CASSSFNYGYTF. The DNA of the CDR3 is TGTGCCAGCAGCTCGTTTAACTATGGCTACACCTTC. Variable domain in full (rest from reference TRBV7-9 and TRBJ1-2): DTGVSQNPRHKITKRGQNVTFRCDPISEHNRLYWYRQTLGQGPEFLTYFQNEAQLEKSRLLSDRFSAERPKGSFSTLEIQRTEQGDSAMYLCASSSFNYGYTFGSGTRLTVV.